This TCR beta chain is from a study of OX40 agonist ivuxolimab in advanced cancers. Here immunoSEQ multiplex PCR was the method, and the copy in TCRdb shows in-frame clones only, minus some. The sample includes 84,000 or so clones, 75% to 95% seen only once; the top ten take 0.43%. CDR1 and CDR2 from the germline V gene are MNHEY and SVGAGI. CDR3 length: 13 amino acids. With 4 bases removed from V and 0 bases from J, the gap between germline ends came to 6 bases. The receptor comes from an adult with an advanced solid tumor such as melanoma, head and neck, liver or kidney cancer. Source: CD4+ or CD8+ T cells sorted from blood, taken in a trial of the OX40 agonist ivuxolimab. The J gene is TRBJ1-1, the V gene TRBV6-5; D remains ambiguous. The CDR3, as DNA: TGTGCCAGCAGTTCGGCGTTGAACACTGAAGCTTTCTTT. Protein sequence: CASSSALNTEAFF.